The clone carrying this T cell receptor beta chain was observed a few times. What it binds is not known. cDNA libraries for TCR alpha and TCR beta, carrying sample barcodes and UMIs, came from 5'RACE with constant-segment primers. MiXCR, run by TCRdb on the 5' RACE reads, gives a single entry per CDR3 protein. In the table there are roughly 150,000 distinct CDR3 sequences, around 27% of which are singletons. The data stem from a study of T-cell memory formation after mild COVID-19. Study-wide background: There were largely donor-specific TCR clusters.

Study conclusions and caveats: Still unconfirmed is whether the second-wave clones peaking on day 37 recognized SARS-CoV-2.

Germline CDR1 is SEHNR and CDR2 is FQNEAQ (reference sequence). This CDR3 is built from 14 residues. Trimming stripped 8 bases from V and 5 bases from J, with 16 bases between. Material for sequencing was PBMCs or a T cell subset sorted from them (not recorded which). This TCR came from an adult woman who had mild COVID-19 (a few samples of this study predate the infection). Cell type and time point are not known. The rearrangement links TRBV7-9 to TRBJ2-1, with TRBD2 as a possible D gene (7 bases). The CDR3 nucleotides read TGTGCCAGCTCAGGGGAGGGCGGGGACAATGAGCAGTTCTTC. Its translation: CASSGEGGDNEQFF.